These T cell receptor beta chains were read from a single sample in a study of PD-1 blockade in mismatch repair-deficient tumors. Sequencing was performed with immunoSEQ multiplex PCR; in TCRdb, only in-frame clones are kept and a portion is missing. Among 100,000 or so clones listed, approximately 83% were seen once. This specimen was peripheral blood, taken roughly 35 weeks after starting pembrolizumab. Receptor source: an adult with mismatch repair-deficient cancer. CDR3s include the opening cysteine and the closing phenylalanine or tryptophan. The order of the fields is CDR3 length, V gene, clone size, J gene, CDR3 protein. Not all rows give a size; the values are once, few, many and, for expanded clones, a class.

CDR3 length: 13; V gene: TRBV7-9; clone size: .; J gene: TRBJ2-7; CDR3 protein: CASSRDYSYEQYF
CDR3 length: 13; V gene: TRBV7-6; clone size: .; J gene: TRBJ1-2; CDR3 protein: CASSSDFNYGYTF
CDR3 length: 17; V gene: TRBV7-3; clone size: .; J gene: TRBJ2-3; CDR3 protein: CASSLIGTSGSTDTQYF
CDR3 length: 14; V gene: TRBV2; clone size: .; J gene: TRBJ2-7; CDR3 protein: CASSLRGATHEQYF
CDR3 length: 15; V gene: TRBV7-9; clone size: .; J gene: TRBJ2-3; CDR3 protein: CASSPSGLAGGTQYF
CDR3 length: 14; V gene: TRBV30; clone size: .; J gene: TRBJ2-1; CDR3 protein: CAWSEGGAYNEQFF
CDR3 length: 17; V gene: TRBV19; clone size: few; J gene: TRBJ2-5; CDR3 protein: CASTASGSGGGQETQYF
CDR3 length: 15; V gene: TRBV9; clone size: few; J gene: TRBJ2-1; CDR3 protein: CASSGTSGRLNEQFF
CDR3 length: 16; V gene: TRBV19; clone size: .; J gene: TRBJ2-4; CDR3 protein: CASSIDLSASKNIQYF
CDR3 length: 17; V gene: TRBV19; clone size: .; J gene: TRBJ2-7; CDR3 protein: CASSSAGTGLTAYEQYF
CDR3 length: 19; V gene: TRBV11-2; clone size: .; J gene: TRBJ2-7; CDR3 protein: CASSLGASGRTGGPYEQYF
CDR3 length: 14; V gene: TRBV6-5; clone size: .; J gene: TRBJ2-2; CDR3 protein: CASSYAPSAGELFF
CDR3 length: 12; V gene: TRBV18; clone size: .; J gene: TRBJ2-1; CDR3 protein: CASSPQGNEQFF
CDR3 length: 15; V gene: TRBV6-5; clone size: .; J gene: TRBJ1-5; CDR3 protein: CASSYSVGADQPQHF
CDR3 length: 17; V gene: TRBV7-8; clone size: .; J gene: TRBJ2-3; CDR3 protein: CASSFPPHGAGTDTQYF
CDR3 length: 12; V gene: TRBV25-1; clone size: once; J gene: TRBJ1-3; CDR3 protein: CASSQGLNTIYF
CDR3 length: 15; V gene: TRBV4-1; clone size: .; J gene: TRBJ2-3; CDR3 protein: CASTISGRDTDTQYF
CDR3 length: 15; V gene: TRBV11-1; clone size: .; J gene: TRBJ2-7; CDR3 protein: CASSLDRTSGYEQYF
CDR3 length: 15; V gene: TRBV6-1; clone size: .; J gene: TRBJ2-3; CDR3 protein: CATSPAGGRGDTQYF
CDR3 length: 14; V gene: TRBV6-5; clone size: .; J gene: TRBJ1-1; CDR3 protein: CASSSYTGNTEAFF
CDR3 length: 14; V gene: TRBV9; clone size: .; J gene: TRBJ2-5; CDR3 protein: CASSANRDRETQYF
CDR3 length: 14; V gene: TRBV28; clone size: .; J gene: TRBJ1-1; CDR3 protein: CASSWPYTNTEAFF
CDR3 length: 17; V gene: TRBV5-1; clone size: .; J gene: TRBJ2-1; CDR3 protein: CASSFTASGVPYNEQFF
CDR3 length: 15; V gene: TRBV5-1; clone size: .; J gene: TRBJ2-7; CDR3 protein: CASSLRGSVSYEQYF
CDR3 length: 17; V gene: TRBV5-5; clone size: once; J gene: TRBJ2-3; CDR3 protein: CASSLRSRTGGVDTQYF
CDR3 length: 15; V gene: TRBV4-1; clone size: few; J gene: TRBJ2-3; CDR3 protein: CASSHPGEGPDTQYF
CDR3 length: 16; V gene: TRBV5-6; clone size: .; J gene: TRBJ2-4; CDR3 protein: CASSYTTGGRGNIQYF
CDR3 length: 17; V gene: TRBV6-1; clone size: .; J gene: TRBJ2-5; CDR3 protein: CASSEAQTGTYQETQYF
CDR3 length: 16; V gene: TRBV27; clone size: .; J gene: TRBJ2-6; CDR3 protein: CASSSYQGPGANVLTF
CDR3 length: 14; V gene: TRBV5-1; clone size: .; J gene: TRBJ2-7; CDR3 protein: CASSFRTGTYEQYF
CDR3 length: 13; V gene: TRBV6-5; clone size: .; J gene: TRBJ2-7; CDR3 protein: CASSETRRYEQYF
CDR3 length: 15; V gene: TRBV5-1; clone size: .; J gene: TRBJ2-7; CDR3 protein: CASSLGTGATYEQYF
CDR3 length: 13; V gene: TRBV9; clone size: .; J gene: TRBJ2-3; CDR3 protein: CASSRGGTDTQYF
CDR3 length: 14; V gene: TRBV7-9; clone size: .; J gene: TRBJ1-1; CDR3 protein: CASSLVGPNTEAFF
CDR3 length: 16; V gene: TRBV18; clone size: .; J gene: TRBJ2-1; CDR3 protein: CASSALVAGGGSEQFF
CDR3 length: 15; V gene: TRBV29-1; clone size: .; J gene: TRBJ2-7; CDR3 protein: CSVEDRGKGTYEQYF
CDR3 length: 16; V gene: TRBV27; clone size: .; J gene: TRBJ1-2; CDR3 protein: CASSGDWTGGGYGYTF
CDR3 length: 12; V gene: TRBV5-6; clone size: .; J gene: TRBJ1-3; CDR3 protein: CASSFTGDTIYF
CDR3 length: 14; V gene: TRBV7-9; clone size: once; J gene: TRBJ2-5; CDR3 protein: CASSLTGLQGTQYF
CDR3 length: 13; V gene: TRBV27; clone size: .; J gene: TRBJ1-2; CDR3 protein: CASSLGGGYGYTF
CDR3 length: 19; V gene: TRBV5-1; clone size: .; J gene: TRBJ2-1; CDR3 protein: CASSLGLAGGAWVSDEQFF
CDR3 length: 16; V gene: TRBV5-4; clone size: .; J gene: TRBJ2-3; CDR3 protein: CASSSIAGGPEDTQYF
CDR3 length: 14; V gene: TRBV7-3; clone size: .; J gene: TRBJ2-5; CDR3 protein: CASSPGQGRQTQYF
CDR3 length: 16; V gene: TRBV11-2; clone size: .; J gene: TRBJ1-3; CDR3 protein: CASSLERLWYGNTIYF
CDR3 length: 15; V gene: TRBV27; clone size: .; J gene: TRBJ2-7; CDR3 protein: CASSLKAGPFYEQYF
CDR3 length: 13; V gene: TRBV19; clone size: .; J gene: TRBJ1-1; CDR3 protein: CASNPTVNTEAFF
CDR3 length: 16; V gene: TRBV5-1; clone size: .; J gene: TRBJ2-3; CDR3 protein: CASSTGTSGLTDTQYF
CDR3 length: 15; V gene: TRBV7-9; clone size: .; J gene: TRBJ1-4; CDR3 protein: CASSLEGSNNEKLFF
CDR3 length: 13; V gene: TRBV30; clone size: once; J gene: TRBJ1-5; CDR3 protein: CAWSRTGDQPQHF
CDR3 length: 12; V gene: TRBV4-3; clone size: few; J gene: TRBJ2-7; CDR3 protein: CASSQDPYEQYF